This T cell receptor beta chain was recorded in a study of cytomegalovirus exposure and HLA in healthy donors. This CDR3 has 13 residues. Germline V gene lookup returns CDR1 SGHRS and CDR2 YFSETQ. With respect to this clone: One end of the junction fails to match germline, which may point to a read error.

The PCR had 60 Vbeta and 13 Jbeta primers. Repertoires were generated with immunoSEQ multiplex PCR, while TCRdb's copy carries only in-frame clones and drops some. The sample records 90,000 to 120,000 clones, 60% to 80% being singletons. This sequence joins TRBV5-1 and TRBJ1-2, with 8 bases identical to TRBD1. The source material was PBMCs. The origin of this receptor is a man younger than 35 in good health and CMV-seronegative. The chain's CDR3 is CASSPGQGNGYPF. The CDR3 DNA is TGCGCCAGCAGTCCTGGACAGGGTAATGGCTACCCCTTC.